This T cell receptor (beta chain) is from a study of blood T cell repertoires in COVID-19 (dated by TCRdb to about 2020). Broadly, across the study: The collaborator samples originated in the United States, Italy and Spain and spanned the acute and convalescent phases of COVID-19. The material from the prospective study consisted of cDNA or gDNA derived from T cells, B-cell-depleted T cells, or PBMCs. Deeply sampled blood TCRbeta repertoires from subjects exposed to, actively infected with, or recovered from COVID-19 were included in the dataset. The repertoires were released in a freely available public database intended as a resource for research on the immune response to SARS-CoV-2. Samples were obtained from the ongoing ImmuneRACE study (first 160 participants) and from 950 to 1,500 subjects provided by 6 global collaborators. Nearly every sample came with metadata listing a de-identified subject ID, COVID-19 status, age in years and sex. Where available, HLA class I and class II types were obtained from metadata supplied by the sample provider rather than from assay-based typing.

With respect to this clone: Its antigen is currently not known. The sample holds no much larger clone one base away, and base qualities are not on file.

Each collaborating institution followed its own protocols to collect whole blood in K2EDTA tubes. For TCRbeta analysis, collaborator samples were shipped as frozen whole blood, as isolated PBMCs, or as DNA extracted from either sample type. What the study reported, not specific to this receptor: The quantity of clinical and demographic metadata differed by source and by participant and was supplied without curation.

TCRbeta CDR3 regions were amplified from genomic DNA using the immunoSEQ Assay, a bias-controlled multiplex PCR. Concerning the study's data processing: The number of nucleated cells in each sample was estimated from the amplification of reference gene primers within the assay. Sequence reads were collapsed and filtered to measure the absolute abundance of every unique TCRbeta CDR3 rearrangement. For each sample, productive Simpson clonality was calculated as the square root of Simpson's diversity index over productive rearrangements. The source is immuneACCESS, and TCRdb retained only in-frame sequences with V and J called. Part of the clones is not carried over; for the studies checked, unresolved V genes explain less than half of this, and the remainder is unexplained. D and trimming come from the DNA, and the V and J calls and clone size come from that table. In all, the sample holds 120,000 to 150,000 clones, and roughly 88% of those were seen once. The leading ten clones occupy roughly 30% of the sample.

Taken from cysteine to phenylalanine, the CDR3 has 15 residues. Kept here is only the CDR3 DNA, which spans 45 bases and is read in frame from base 1. Based on the germline V gene, the CDR1 and CDR2 sequences are SGHDN and FVKESK. V has 3 bases trimmed and J has 0 bases trimmed; junction bases matching no gene number 2. Sequencing input: peripheral blood. The V and J genes are TRBV14 and TRBJ1-3; 7 middle bases align to TRBD1. The receptor comes from a human donor in a cohort sampled during active COVID-19. The CDR3 protein is CASSQGTVSGNTIYF. The DNA is TGTGCCAGCAGCCAGGGGACAGTCTCTGGAAACACCATATATTTT.